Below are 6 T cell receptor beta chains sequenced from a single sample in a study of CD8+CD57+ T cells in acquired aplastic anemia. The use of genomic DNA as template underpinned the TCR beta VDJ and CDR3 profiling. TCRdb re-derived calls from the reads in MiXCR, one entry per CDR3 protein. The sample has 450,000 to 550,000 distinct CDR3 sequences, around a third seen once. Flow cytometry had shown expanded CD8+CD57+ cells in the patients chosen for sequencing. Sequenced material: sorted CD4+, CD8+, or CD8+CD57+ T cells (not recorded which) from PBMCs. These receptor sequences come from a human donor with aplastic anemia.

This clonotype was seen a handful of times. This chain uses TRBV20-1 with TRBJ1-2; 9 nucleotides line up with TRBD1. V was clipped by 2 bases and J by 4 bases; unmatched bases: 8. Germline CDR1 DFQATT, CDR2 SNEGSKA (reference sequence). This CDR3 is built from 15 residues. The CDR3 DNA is TGCAGTGCTAGAATTCAACTGACAGGGGGCTATGGCTACACCTTC. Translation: CSARIQLTGGYGYTF.

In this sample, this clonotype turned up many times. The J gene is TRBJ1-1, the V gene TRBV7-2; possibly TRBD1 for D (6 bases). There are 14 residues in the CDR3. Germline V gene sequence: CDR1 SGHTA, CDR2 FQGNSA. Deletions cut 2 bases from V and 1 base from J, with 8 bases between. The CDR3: CASSLRQENTEAFF. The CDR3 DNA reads TGTGCCAGCAGCTTACGACAGGAGAACACTGAAGCTTTCTTT.

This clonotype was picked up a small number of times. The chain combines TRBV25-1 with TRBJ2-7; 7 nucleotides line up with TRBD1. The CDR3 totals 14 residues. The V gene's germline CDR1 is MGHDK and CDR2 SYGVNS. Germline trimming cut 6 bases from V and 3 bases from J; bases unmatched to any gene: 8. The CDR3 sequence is CASSQIDRVYEQYF. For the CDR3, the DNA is TGTGCCAGCAGCCAAATCGACAGGGTCTACGAGCAGTACTTC.

CDR3 protein: CATSEATVVPSTDTQYF. For the CDR3, the DNA is TGTGCCACCAGTGAGGCCACAGTGGTACCTAGCACAGATACGCAGTATTTT. This chain uses TRBV24-1 with TRBJ2-3; D unclear. Germline CDR1 KGHDR, CDR2 SFDVKD. V dropped 4 bases and J dropped 0 bases, with 16 bases sitting between them. This CDR3 comprises 17 residues.

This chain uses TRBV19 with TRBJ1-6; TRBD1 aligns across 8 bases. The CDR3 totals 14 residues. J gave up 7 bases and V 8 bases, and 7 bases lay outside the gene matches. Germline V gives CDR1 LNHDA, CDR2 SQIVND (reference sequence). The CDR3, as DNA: TGTGCCAGTCAGGGGGCCGGGTCGAATTCACCCCTCCACTTT. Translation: CASQGAGSNSPLHF.

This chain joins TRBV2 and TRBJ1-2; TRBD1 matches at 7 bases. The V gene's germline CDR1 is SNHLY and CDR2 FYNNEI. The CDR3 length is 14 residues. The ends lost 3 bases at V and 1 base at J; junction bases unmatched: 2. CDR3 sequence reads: CASSEDRSNYGYTF. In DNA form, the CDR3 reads TGTGCCAGCAGTGAGGACAGGAGTAACTATGGCTACACCTTC.